A single sample gave rise to the 14 T cell receptor beta chains below, sequenced in a study of cytomegalovirus exposure and HLA in healthy donors. Vbeta (60) and Jbeta (13) primers were used in the PCR. Assay used: immunoSEQ multiplex PCR; TCRdb lists only in-frame clones, some missing. This table has some 140,000 clones, more than 60% appearing once. Sequencing was carried out using PBMCs. All receptors derive from a woman aged 45-65 years in good health and CMV-seropositive.

The chain uses TRBV7-9 and TRBJ2-7; 10 bases fit TRBD1. V lost 5 bases to trimming and J lost 1 base; unmatched junction nucleotides: 8. Germline V gene sequence: CDR1 SEHNR, CDR2 FQNEAQ (reference sequence). The CDR3 length is 16 residues. The CDR3 DNA reads TGTGCCAGCAGCCCACCGGACAGGGGGGAATCCTACGAGCAGTACTTC. This codes for CASSPPDRGESYEQYF.

The J gene is TRBJ2-1, the V gene TRBV5-4; 8 positions match TRBD2. CDR1 and CDR2 from the germline V gene are SGHNT and YYREEE (reference sequence). The CDR3 consists of 16 residues. V dropped 2 bases and J dropped 2; count of bases not matched to a gene: 6. In nucleotides, the CDR3 is TGTGCCAGCAGCTTTTTAGCGGGGCGAGCCTACAATGAGCAGTTCTTC. It codes for CASSFLAGRAYNEQFF. The variable domain in full, with the rest retrieved from reference TRBV5-4 and TRBJ2-1, is ETGVTQSPTHLIKTRGQQVTLRCSSQSGHNTVSWYQQALGQGPQFIFQYYREEENGRGNFPPRFSGLQFPNYSSELNVNALELDDSALYLCASSFLAGRAYNEQFFGPGTRLTVL.

This chain links TRBV19 with TRBJ1-1; 9 nucleotides match TRBD1. The germline CDR1 and CDR2 sequences are LNHDA and SQIVND (reference sequence). This CDR3 has 13 amino acids. V lost 8 bases and J lost 7; bases outside the gene matches: 8. The CDR3 spells CASQQGALDEAFF. The CDR3 bases are TGTGCCAGTCAACAGGGGGCGCTTGATGAAGCTTTCTTT.

The V and J genes are TRBV18 and TRBJ1-2; 9 positions agree with TRBD1. The J segment lost 2 bases and the V segment lost 8 bases, leaving 12 bases of the junction unmatched. The CDR3 spans 16 residues. Germline V CDR1 and CDR2: KGHSH, LQKENI. CDR3: CASREVQGAKNYGYTF. The CDR3 nucleotides read TGTGCCAGCCGCGAAGTACAGGGGGCAAAAAACTATGGCTACACCTTC.

This chain connects TRBV16 to TRBJ2-7, with TRBD1 identical over 9 bases. Germline CDR1 and CDR2: KGHSY and FQNENV. The V gene end was trimmed by 6 bases and the J gene end by 6 bases; junction bases not matched to a gene: 21. This CDR3 has 18 residues. The CDR3 coding sequence is TGTGCCAGCAGGGAGGAAAGAAAAAACCGGGACAGGGATCTCGAGCAGTACTTC. It translates to CASREERKNRDRDLEQYF.

V gene TRBV5-1 combines with J gene TRBJ2-1; unclear D gene. CDR1 and CDR2 (germline): SGHRS, YFSETQ. The CDR3 is 14 residues long. V dropped 1 base and J dropped 5 bases, with 10 bases sitting between them. The CDR3 here is CASSLTPTNNEQFF. The CDR3 nucleotides are TGCGCCAGCAGCTTGACTCCAACGAACAATGAGCAGTTCTTC.

The CDR3 bases are TGCGCCAGCAGAACCGGGACAGGGGACCTCCCCGGCTACACCTTC. Translation gives CASRTGTGDLPGYTF. This rearrangement joins TRBV5-1 to TRBJ1-2; 10 nucleotides match TRBD1. The V and J ends lost 5 bases and 8 bases, in that order; junction bases with no gene match: 12. Germline CDR1 reads SGHRS; CDR2 reads YFSETQ. This CDR3 spans 15 amino acids.

This clone was detected once. CDR3 in DNA: TGTGCCACCAGCAGAGCAGGGTCAGGAAACACCATATATTTT. This sequence encodes CATSRAGSGNTIYF. The V and J genes are TRBV15 and TRBJ1-3; possibly TRBD1 for D (5 bases). The germline V and J ends were trimmed by 1 base and 4 bases, with 8 bases remaining between them. CDR1 and CDR2 from the germline V gene are LNHNV and YYDKDF (reference sequence). The CDR3 spans 14 residues.

The V and J genes are TRBV4-2 and TRBJ1-2, with 7 bases identical to TRBD1. Looked up from germline, CDR1 is LGHNA and CDR2 is YNFKEQ. V was clipped by 0 bases and J by 4 bases; unmatched bases: 14. The length of the CDR3 is 18 residues. CDR3 in DNA: TGTGCCAGCAGCCAAGACCCTATAAGAGGGGGCGCCTCCTATGGCTACACCTTC. It specifies CASSQDPIRGGASYGYTF.

The genes are TRBV10-2 and TRBJ2-7; 13 bases agree with TRBD2. The CDR3 length is 14 residues. Losses at the gene ends were 7 bases for V and 4 bases for J; bases not matched to a gene: 4. Germline CDR1 WSHSY, CDR2 SAAADI. The CDR3 sequence: CASTTSGGVYEQYF. The CDR3 DNA follows: TGCGCCAGCACAACTAGCGGGGGGGTGTACGAGCAGTACTTC.

V gene TRBV6-5 combines with J gene TRBJ1-2; perhaps TRBD1 as D (6 bases). V was clipped by 4 bases and J by 4 bases, with 19 bases between them. The germline V gene encodes CDR1 MNHEY and CDR2 SVGAGI. The CDR3 runs 16 residues. CDR3 bases: TGTGCCAGCAGTTCCCCCGCGCGGGGGGCAGGCTATGGCTACACCTTC. It yields the protein CASSSPARGAGYGYTF.

The chain is built from TRBV28 and TRBJ2-7; a weak D match, TRBD2 (6 bases). V lost 5 bases, J lost 2 bases, and 10 bases lay in between. CDR1 is MDHEN and CDR2 is SYDVKM in the germline V gene. The CDR3 is made up of 13 amino acids. CDR3: CASSRDSPYEQYF. CDR3 nucleotides: TGTGCCAGCAGTCGGGACTCTCCCTACGAGCAGTACTTC.

This clone was counted a few times. The V call is TRBV7-9, the J call TRBJ1-1, with D maybe TRBD1 (6 bases). V lost 3 bases to trimming and J lost 4 bases, with 12 bases between them. CDR1 SEHNR and CDR2 FQNEAQ come from the germline V gene (reference sequence). This CDR3 is built from 14 residues. The CDR3 spells CASSLAGASTEAFF. Written as DNA, the CDR3 is TGTGCCAGCAGCTTGGCGGGGGCGAGCACTGAAGCTTTCTTT.

The chain recombines TRBV19 with TRBJ2-1; TRBD1 agrees at 7 bases. The CDR3 has 13 residues. V lost 4 bases and J lost 11; bases outside the gene matches: 8. The germline V gene has CDR1 LNHDA and CDR2 SQIVND (reference sequence). The CDR3 nucleotides are TGTGCCAGTAGTACTGGGGACAGTTCAAAGCAGTTCTTC. Amino acids: CASSTGDSSKQFF. Full variable domain (outside the CDR3, taken from reference TRBV19 and TRBJ2-1): DGGITQSPKYLFRKEGQNVTLSCEQNLNHDAMYWYRQDPGQGLRLIYYSQIVNDFQKGDIAEGYSVSREKKESFPLTVTSAQKNPTAFYLCASSTGDSSKQFFGPGTRLTVL.